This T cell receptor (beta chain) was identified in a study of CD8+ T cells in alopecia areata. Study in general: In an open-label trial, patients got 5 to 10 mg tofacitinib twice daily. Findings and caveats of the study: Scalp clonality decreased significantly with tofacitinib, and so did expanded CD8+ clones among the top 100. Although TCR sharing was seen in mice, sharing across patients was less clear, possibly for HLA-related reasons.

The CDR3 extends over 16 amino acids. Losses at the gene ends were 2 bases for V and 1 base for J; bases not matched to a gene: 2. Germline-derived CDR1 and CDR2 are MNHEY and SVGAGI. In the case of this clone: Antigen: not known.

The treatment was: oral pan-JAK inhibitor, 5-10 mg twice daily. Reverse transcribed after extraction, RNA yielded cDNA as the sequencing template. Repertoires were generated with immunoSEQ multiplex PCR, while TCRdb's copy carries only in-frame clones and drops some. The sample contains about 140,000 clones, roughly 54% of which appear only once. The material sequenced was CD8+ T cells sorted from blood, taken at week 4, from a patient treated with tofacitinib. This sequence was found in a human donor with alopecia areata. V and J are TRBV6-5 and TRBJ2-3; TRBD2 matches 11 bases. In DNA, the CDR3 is TGTGCCAGCAGTTACCTGACTAGCGGGGGCACAGATACGCAGTATTTT. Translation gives CASSYLTSGGTDTQYF.